A selection of T cell receptor beta chains follows, all from one sample in a study of T-cell reconstitution after alpha-beta-depleted transplantation in children. MiXCR, applied by TCRdb to the PCR reads, yields one record per CDR3 protein. The repertoire holds 230,000 or so distinct CDR3 sequences, with more than 7.5% as singletons. The sequenced sample was PBMCs from the stem cell graft donor, obtained from the stem cell graft. The receptors derive from a human donor who donated a stem cell graft to a child with SCID. CDR3s include the opening cysteine and the closing phenylalanine or tryptophan. Each record gives: J gene, V gene, CDR3 protein.

TRBJ2-5 | TRBV20-1 | CSARALGTSSETQYF
TRBJ1-5 | TRBV5-6 | CASSLFVTPSNQPQHF
TRBJ2-3 | TRBV10-3 | CASRTSGAGTDTQYF
TRBJ2-1 | TRBV2 | CASSDLRGGDYNEQFF
TRBJ2-3 | TRBV7-8 | CASSIGLAGTTDTQYF
TRBJ2-7 | TRBV5-1 | CASSLMDGGSYEQYF
TRBJ2-5 | TRBV20-1 | CSLVYQETQYF
TRBJ2-1 | TRBV6-6 | CASSYRDAEQFF
TRBJ2-1 | TRBV5-1 | CASSLAPGGDEQFF
TRBJ2-6 | TRBV7-3 | CASSLRRSGANVLTF
TRBJ1-5 | TRBV5-1 | CASSVGSNQPQHF
TRBJ2-3 | TRBV2 | CASSERTGKVDTQYF
TRBJ2-1 | TRBV7-2 | CASSRASGGLDEQFF
TRBJ2-7 | TRBV20-1 | CSASTLGSGSYEQYF
TRBJ1-1 | TRBV5-1 | CASREATGGIEAFF
TRBJ1-2 | TRBV20-1 | CSARPPGKGYGYTF
TRBJ2-1 | TRBV25-1 | CASSAIGAGGNNEQFF
TRBJ1-2 | TRBV20-1 | CSGGRQGVRYGYTF
TRBJ1-1 | TRBV5-1 | CASSLAGGVGNTEAFF
TRBJ2-6 | TRBV7-9 | CASSWPSGANVLTF
TRBJ2-7 | TRBV20-1 | CSAHDRGRPTLEQYF
TRBJ1-4 | TRBV11-3 | CASSHSGTDNEKLFF
TRBJ2-1 | TRBV9 | CASSSYSGGLSYNEQFF
TRBJ1-6 | TRBV5-1 | CASQRGQDNSPLHF
TRBJ2-1 | TRBV5-6 | CASSWDRVLYNEQFF
TRBJ1-1 | TRBV7-2 | CASSSRPGNTEAFF
TRBJ2-6 | TRBV21-1 | CASITSSSGANVLTF
TRBJ1-6 | TRBV7-2 | CASSLLRVGASPLHF
TRBJ1-4 | TRBV20-1 | CSATFTGDVEKLFF
TRBJ1-1 | TRBV29-1 | CSVRTGHTEAFF
TRBJ2-7 | TRBV11-2 | CASSLVPFFTYEQYF
TRBJ2-5 | TRBV7-9 | CASSLGQGAKTQYF
TRBJ2-7 | TRBV27 | CASGPIVSYEQYF
TRBJ2-1 | TRBV6-2/TRBV6-3 | CARVDRGRKNEQFF
TRBJ1-6 | TRBV28 | CASSLRIAARSYNSPLHF
TRBJ2-7 | TRBV5-1 | CASSLAGPSDEQYF
TRBJ2-7 | TRBV20-1 | CSARGTYEQYF
TRBJ1-6 | TRBV12-3/TRBV12-4 | CASSLNEPSPLHF
TRBJ1-2 | TRBV5-1 | CASSSGGTTNYGYTF
TRBJ2-1 | TRBV29-1 | CSVVLWGISYNEQFF
TRBJ1-1 | TRBV12-3/TRBV12-4 | CASIARSAFF
TRBJ2-7 | TRBV7-9 | CASSLDGVYEQYF
TRBJ2-3 | TRBV20-1 | CSAPRGTDTQYF
TRBJ1-1 | TRBV20-1 | CSARSGTGATTEAFF
TRBJ2-3 | TRBV7-2 | CASSYRGWGTDTQYF
TRBJ2-3 | TRBV5-6 | CASSRDRALTDTQYF
TRBJ2-1 | TRBV3-1 | CASSQFSSGGISSYNEQFF
TRBJ1-1 | TRBV20-1 | CSATEIALNTEAFF
TRBJ2-5 | TRBV20-1 | CSGFQQNQETQYF
TRBJ2-1 | TRBV12-3/TRBV12-4 | CASSLGGGAFNEQFF
TRBJ1-1 | TRBV29-1 | CSVGVSPYTEAFF
TRBJ1-3 | TRBV7-6 | CASSLDHRASFGNTIYF
TRBJ1-2 | TRBV5-6 | CASSLQMTFTNYGYTF
TRBJ1-2 | TRBV5-1 | CASSLPQGGGYTF
TRBJ1-1 | TRBV7-2 | CASNRRDPSEAFF
TRBJ2-2 | TRBV4-2 | CASSQAVALAANTGELFF
TRBJ2-3 | TRBV5-1 | CASSSLGGGPGDTQYF
TRBJ2-5 | TRBV12-3/TRBV12-4 | CASSLGQGDLETQYF
TRBJ1-2 | TRBV5-1 | CASRWDISNYGYTF
TRBJ1-5 | TRBV7-9 | CASSLDNQPQHF